This TCR beta chain was retrieved from a study of cytomegalovirus exposure and HLA in healthy donors. Study-level findings and limits: It was 150 or so TCR beta chains that were listed as cytomegalovirus-associated. Sequencing probably produced one cluster of sequence variants that were highly shared.

This clone has only one observation. The target antigen is unknown. Other DNA sequences in this sample translate to the same CDR3. The PCR was carried out with 60 Vbeta primers and 13 Jbeta primers. Here immunoSEQ multiplex PCR was the method, and the copy in TCRdb shows in-frame clones only, minus some. The table shows 150,000 to 200,000 clones, with roughly 80% occurring only once. The sequencing sample was made of PBMCs. The receptor was derived from a female donor in good health and CMV-seronegative.

CDR3 in amino acids: CASRLAGPTGELFF. CDR3 DNA sequence: TGTGCCAGCAGACTGGCGGGGCCCACCGGGGAGCTGTTTTTT. The chain recombines TRBV25-1 with TRBJ2-2; a possible D gene is TRBD2 (6 bases). Germline V gene data show CDR1 as MGHDK and CDR2 as SYGVNS. The CDR3 spans 14 residues. Trimming took off 6 bases at V and 4 bases at J, with 12 bases between the two ends.